The T cell receptor beta chain under discussion was sequenced for a study of cytomegalovirus exposure and HLA in healthy donors. Looking at the study overall: Genotyping showed 75% to 90% of approximately 430 donors falling in the Caucasian-associated ancestry cluster.

About this clone itself: Its specificity is unknown.

This PCR relied on a set of 60 Vbeta primers and 13 Jbeta primers. TCRdb's copy holds only in-frame clones and misses some; the assay was immunoSEQ multiplex PCR. The sample consists of 150,000 to 200,000 clones, 80% of them appearing once. The CDR3 extends over 13 amino acids. Per the germline V gene, CDR1 is ENHRY and CDR2 is SYGVKD. The V and J ends lost 7 bases and 3 bases, in that order; junction bases with no gene match: 5. Regarding the study as a whole: The investigators catalogued 150 to 200 TCR beta chains as cytomegalovirus-associated. Specificity for CMV antigens was confirmed in vitro for a few of the CMV-associated chains.

Healthy bone marrow donors made up the donor group. The sample comprised PBMCs. This chain connects TRBV10-3 to TRBJ1-2; 7 nucleotides align to TRBD1. The clonotype was recovered from a man aged 25-45 years in good health and CMV-seropositive. The CDR3 DNA sequence: TGTGCCATCACCGGACAGGCCCACTATGGCTACACCTTC. This translates into CAITGQAHYGYTF.